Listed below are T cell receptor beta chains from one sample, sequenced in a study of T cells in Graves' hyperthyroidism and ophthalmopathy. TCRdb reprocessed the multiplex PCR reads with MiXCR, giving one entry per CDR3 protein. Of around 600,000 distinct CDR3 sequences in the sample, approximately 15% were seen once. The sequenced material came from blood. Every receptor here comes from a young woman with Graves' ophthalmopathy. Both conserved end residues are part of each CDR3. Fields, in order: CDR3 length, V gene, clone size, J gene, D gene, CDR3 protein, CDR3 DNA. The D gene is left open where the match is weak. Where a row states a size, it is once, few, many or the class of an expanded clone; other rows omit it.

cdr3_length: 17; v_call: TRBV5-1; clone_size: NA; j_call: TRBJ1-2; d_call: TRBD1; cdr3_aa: CASSLGGRGPSWDGYTF; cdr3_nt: TGCGCCAGCAGCTTGGGGGGCAGGGGGCCCTCTTGGGATGGCTACACCTTC
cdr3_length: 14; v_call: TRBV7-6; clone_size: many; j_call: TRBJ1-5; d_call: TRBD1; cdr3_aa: CASSPTGVHQPQHF; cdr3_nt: TGTGCCAGCAGCCCGACAGGGGTACATCAGCCCCAGCATTTT
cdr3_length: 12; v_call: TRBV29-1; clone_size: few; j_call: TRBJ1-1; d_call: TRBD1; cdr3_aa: CSGTGADTEAFF; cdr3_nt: TGCAGCGGAACAGGGGCGGACACTGAAGCTTTCTTT
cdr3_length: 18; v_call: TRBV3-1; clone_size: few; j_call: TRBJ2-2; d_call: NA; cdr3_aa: CASSQEAGLAANTGELFF; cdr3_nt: TGTGCCAGCAGCCAAGAGGCAGGTCTAGCCGCCAACACCGGGGAGCTGTTTTTT
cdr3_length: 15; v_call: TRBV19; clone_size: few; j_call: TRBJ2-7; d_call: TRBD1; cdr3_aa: CASSIGQGAAYEQYF; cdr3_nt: TGTGCCAGTAGTATCGGACAGGGGGCGGCCTACGAGCAGTACTTC
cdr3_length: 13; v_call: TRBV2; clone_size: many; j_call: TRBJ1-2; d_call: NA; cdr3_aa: CASSDGLPGGYTF; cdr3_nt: TGTGCCAGCAGTGACGGGCTGCCGGGGGGCTACACCTTC
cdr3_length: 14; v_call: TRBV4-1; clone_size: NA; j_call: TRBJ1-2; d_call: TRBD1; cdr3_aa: CASSQFGTEYGYTF; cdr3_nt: TGCGCCAGCAGCCAATTTGGGACAGAATACGGCTACACCTTC
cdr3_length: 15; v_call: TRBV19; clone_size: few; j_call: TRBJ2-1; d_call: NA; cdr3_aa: CASSIEGLLYNEQFF; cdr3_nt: TGTGCCAGTAGTATCGAGGGTTTACTGTACAATGAGCAGTTCTTC
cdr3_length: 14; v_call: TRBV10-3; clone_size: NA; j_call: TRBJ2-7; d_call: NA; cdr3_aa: CAISTLEVAYEQYF; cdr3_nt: TGTGCCATCAGTACACTAGAGGTAGCCTACGAGCAGTACTTC
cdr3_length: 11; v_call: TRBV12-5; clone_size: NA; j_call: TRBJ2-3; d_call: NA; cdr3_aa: CASGLADTQYF; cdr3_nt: TGTGCTAGTGGTTTGGCAGATACGCAGTATTTT
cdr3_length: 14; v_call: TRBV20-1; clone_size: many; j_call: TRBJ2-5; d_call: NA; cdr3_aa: CSARDWAGGETQYF; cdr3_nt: TGCAGTGCTAGAGATTGGGCAGGGGGGGAGACCCAGTACTTC
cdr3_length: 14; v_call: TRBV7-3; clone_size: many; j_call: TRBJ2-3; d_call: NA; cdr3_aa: CASSGRLGADTQYF; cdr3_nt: TGTGCCAGCAGCGGGAGGCTGGGGGCAGATACGCAGTATTTT
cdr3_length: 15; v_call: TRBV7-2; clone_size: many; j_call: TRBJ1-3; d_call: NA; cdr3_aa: CASSLVGSSGNTIYF; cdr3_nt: TGTGCCAGCAGCTTAGTCGGGAGCTCTGGAAACACCATATATTTT
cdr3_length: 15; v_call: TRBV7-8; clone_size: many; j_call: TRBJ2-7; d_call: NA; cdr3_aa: CASSLETRPGYEQYF; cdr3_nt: TGTGCCAGCAGCTTAGAGACCAGACCAGGCTACGAGCAGTACTTC
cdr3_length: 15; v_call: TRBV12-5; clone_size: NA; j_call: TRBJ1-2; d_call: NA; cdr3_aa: CASGSSGTLFYGYTF; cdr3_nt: TGTGCTAGTGGTTCATCAGGAACGCTCTTCTATGGCTACACCTTC